This T cell receptor (beta chain) is drawn from a study of blood T cell repertoires in COVID-19. Sequencing used immunoSEQ multiplex PCR; TCRdb keeps in-frame clones, though not all of them. The table lists approximately 490,000 clones, around 87% of them singletons. V lost 4 bases to trimming and J lost 1 base; unmatched junction nucleotides: 6. The CDR3 is 15 amino acids. Germline CDR1 and CDR2: SGHRS and YFSETQ. Sequencing was performed on PBMCs or T cells enriched from blood (not recorded which). The rearrangement links TRBV5-1 to TRBJ1-1; TRBD1 aligns across 8 bases. The receptor's source is a woman aged 18-35 years who had recovered from COVID-19. CDR3 in DNA: TGCGCCAGCAGCCCGAGGGACAGGACGAACACTGAAGCTTTCTTT. Translating gives CASSPRDRTNTEAFF.